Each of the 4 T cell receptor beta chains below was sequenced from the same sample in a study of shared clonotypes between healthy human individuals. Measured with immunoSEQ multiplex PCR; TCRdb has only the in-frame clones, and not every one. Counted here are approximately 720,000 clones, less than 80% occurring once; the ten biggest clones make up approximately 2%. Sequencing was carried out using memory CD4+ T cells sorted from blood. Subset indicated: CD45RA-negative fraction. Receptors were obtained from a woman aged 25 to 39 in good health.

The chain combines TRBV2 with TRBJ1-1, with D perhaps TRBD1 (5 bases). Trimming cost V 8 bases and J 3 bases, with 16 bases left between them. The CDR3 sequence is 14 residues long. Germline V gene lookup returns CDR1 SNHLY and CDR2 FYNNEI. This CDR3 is CASGTGPSHTEAFF. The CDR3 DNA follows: TGTGCCAGCGGGACGGGGCCCAGTCACACTGAAGCTTTCTTT.

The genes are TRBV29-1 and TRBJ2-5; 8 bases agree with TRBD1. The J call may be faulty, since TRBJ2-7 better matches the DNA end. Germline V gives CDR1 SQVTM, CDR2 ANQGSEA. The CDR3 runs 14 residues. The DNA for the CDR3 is TGCAGCGTGGTACCCGGACAGGGACGGTACGAGCAGTACTTC. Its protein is CSVVPGQGRYEQYF.

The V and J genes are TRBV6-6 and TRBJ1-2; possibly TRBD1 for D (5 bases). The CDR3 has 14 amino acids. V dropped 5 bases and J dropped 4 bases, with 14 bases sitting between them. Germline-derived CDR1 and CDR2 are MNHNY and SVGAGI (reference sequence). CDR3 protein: CASSQTQGPYGYTF. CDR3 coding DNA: TGTGCCAGCAGTCAGACCCAGGGACCCTATGGCTACACCTTC.

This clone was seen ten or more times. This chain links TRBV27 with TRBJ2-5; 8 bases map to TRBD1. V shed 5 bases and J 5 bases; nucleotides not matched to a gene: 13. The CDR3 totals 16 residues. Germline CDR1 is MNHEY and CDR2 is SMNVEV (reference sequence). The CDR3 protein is CASSLLRDRNGETQYF. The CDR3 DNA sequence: TGTGCCAGCAGTCTACTACGGGACAGGAATGGGGAGACCCAGTACTTC.